This T cell receptor beta chain is from a study of T cell responses to AZD1222 COVID-19 vaccine. Study-level information: Researchers grouped second doses given at about 4 or about 12 weeks into one pool.

Study-wide results and caveats: The peak T cell response came first, and repertoires were sampled only after it. Among those given AZD1222, only five or six were seropositive at baseline. Females made up more of the donors, who were largely white British, and clonal diversity may have come out too low.

The protocol was immunoSEQ multiplex PCR, while the TCRdb copy is restricted to in-frame clones and leaves out a portion. The sample has 110,000 or so clones; 80% to 90% are singletons. V lost 4 bases to trimming and J lost 4 bases; unmatched junction nucleotides: 9. Per germline, CDR1 LGHNA and CDR2 YSLEER. CDR3 length: 16 amino acids. On this clone: Its target is unknown.

This TCR was sampled from an adult in good health. The J gene is TRBJ2-5, the V gene TRBV4-3; TRBD1 aligns across 10 bases. The sample was peripheral blood, taken on day 0 of AZD1222 vaccination. In nucleotides, the CDR3 is TGCGCCAGCAGCCCCTCGACAGGGGGCATAGGAGAGACCCAGTACTTC. As protein: CASSPSTGGIGETQYF.